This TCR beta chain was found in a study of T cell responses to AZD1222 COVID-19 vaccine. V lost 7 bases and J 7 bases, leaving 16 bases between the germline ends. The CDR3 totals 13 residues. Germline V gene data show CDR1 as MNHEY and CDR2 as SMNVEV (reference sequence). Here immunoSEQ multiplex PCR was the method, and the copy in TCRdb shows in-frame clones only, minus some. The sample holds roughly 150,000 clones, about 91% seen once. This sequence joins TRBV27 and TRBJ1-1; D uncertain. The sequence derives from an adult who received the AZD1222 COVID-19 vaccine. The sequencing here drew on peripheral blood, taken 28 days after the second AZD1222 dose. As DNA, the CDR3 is TGTGCCAGCACCCGGGGAATAGGTAGTGAAGCTTTCTTT. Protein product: CASTRGIGSEAFF.